This T cell receptor (beta chain) is drawn from a study of OX40 agonist ivuxolimab in advanced cancers. Overall study results and limits: At 0.1 to 3.0 mg/kg and by week 6, CD4+ and CD8+ T cells in the blood had expanded clonally.

Only a few counts were recorded for this clone. Its antigen is currently unknown. After removal of 5 bases from V and 1 base from J, the junction contained 5 bases not matched to a gene. Germline V gives CDR1 SGHVS, CDR2 FQNEAQ. The CDR3 is 15 residues long. Generated by immunoSEQ multiplex PCR, the TCRdb table keeps only in-frame clones and is missing some. The data hold more than 55,000 clones, with approximately 91% observed a single time. The rearrangement joins TRBV7-8 to TRBJ2-7; TRBD1 matches 10 bases. This specimen was CD4+ or CD8+ T cells sorted from blood, taken in a trial of the OX40 agonist ivuxolimab. This sequence originates from an adult with an advanced solid tumor such as melanoma, head and neck, liver or kidney cancer. The CDR3 reads CASSLRQGASYEQYF. The CDR3 nucleotides read TGTGCCAGCAGCCTAAGACAGGGGGCATCCTACGAGCAGTACTTC.